The rows below give T cell receptor beta chains drawn from one sample of a study of T-cell memory formation after mild COVID-19. MiXCR was run by TCRdb on the 5' RACE reads, yielding one entry per CDR3 protein. The top ten clones hold around 28% of a sample with 30,000 to 45,000 distinct CDR3 sequences, about an eighth of them seen once. Sequencing was carried out using PBMCs or a T cell subset sorted from them (not recorded which). The receptor set was obtained from a man between 18 and 35 years old who had mild COVID-19 (a few samples of this study predate the infection). Cell type and time point are not known. Each CDR3 is given with its conserved first and last residue. The order of the fields is V gene, D gene, CDR3 protein. A D gene is named only where the DNA matches it firmly.

V: TRBV20-1
D: NA
CDR3: CSALLGTDSNQPQHF

V: TRBV24-1
D: NA
CDR3: CATSDEGGGQGLGTQYF

V: TRBV4-3
D: NA
CDR3: CASSQVTGASGELFF

V: TRBV28
D: NA
CDR3: CASSLFGAGETQYF

V: TRBV24-1
D: NA
CDR3: CATSDFVRVNEQFF

V: TRBV7-9
D: TRBD2
CDR3: CASREGLADQETQYF

V: TRBV6-5
D: TRBD1
CDR3: CASRPAGQGPGNIQYF

V: TRBV7-9
D: TRBD2
CDR3: CASRYSGGALNEQFF

V: TRBV5-1
D: TRBD1
CDR3: CASIGRTGGYTEAFF

V: TRBV7-4
D: TRBD2
CDR3: CASSLGLAARRKDEQYF

V: TRBV4-2
D: NA
CDR3: CASSQVGSGELFF

V: TRBV20-1
D: NA
CDR3: CSATGYSYNEQFF

V: TRBV12-3/TRBV12-4
D: NA
CDR3: CASSLGSGGNQPQHF

V: TRBV30
D: NA
CDR3: CAWSRFGGNTEAFF

V: TRBV11-2
D: NA
CDR3: CASSLVSSGNTIYF

V: TRBV20-1
D: NA
CDR3: CSAWRGNTEAFF

V: TRBV20-1
D: TRBD1
CDR3: CSVGQGDQPQHF

V: TRBV11-2
D: TRBD1
CDR3: CASTTGTGVSDTQYF

V: TRBV12-3/TRBV12-4
D: NA
CDR3: CASSLGTSYYEQYF

V: TRBV6-2/TRBV6-3
D: NA
CDR3: CASSYSSTDTQYF

V: TRBV7-2
D: NA
CDR3: CASSLVYSGNNEQYF

V: TRBV9
D: NA
CDR3: CASSVGGGAGSYNEQFF

V: TRBV7-2
D: TRBD1
CDR3: CASSLLGQGKNQPQHF

V: TRBV18
D: NA
CDR3: CASSPDGYRQETQYF

V: TRBV12-3/TRBV12-4
D: TRBD1
CDR3: CASTLDRGSVTF

V: TRBV2
D: NA
CDR3: CASSELVNYGYTF

V: TRBV7-2
D: NA
CDR3: CASSLSLRQPQHF

V: TRBV7-2
D: NA
CDR3: CASSLDRQPQHF

V: TRBV27
D: NA
CDR3: CASSLRGIGELFF

V: TRBV20-1
D: NA
CDR3: CSARELTGRETQYF

V: TRBV24-1
D: NA
CDR3: CATSRAGDLRNEQFF

V: TRBV12-3/TRBV12-4
D: NA
CDR3: CASSPFQIGETQYF

V: TRBV20-1
D: NA
CDR3: CSAREGPPHQPQHF

V: TRBV12-3/TRBV12-4
D: NA
CDR3: CASSTGFWAGGYTF

V: TRBV27
D: TRBD1
CDR3: CASSPFGAGGYDEQFF

V: TRBV11-2
D: NA
CDR3: CASSLNPIATNEKLFF

V: TRBV20-1
D: TRBD2
CDR3: CSARDRGLAGAPNEQFF

V: TRBV6-5
D: NA
CDR3: CASTSHMNTEAFF

V: TRBV10-3
D: NA
CDR3: CAISQGTYEQYF

V: TRBV28
D: TRBD1
CDR3: CASSGTGGVYQPQHF

V: TRBV3-1
D: TRBD2
CDR3: CASKAGGGNNEQFF

V: TRBV28
D: NA
CDR3: CASSFPRGAFF

V: TRBV12-3/TRBV12-4
D: NA
CDR3: CASSTQGPGNEQFF